Listed here are 17 T cell receptor beta chains from one sample, sequenced in a study of persistence of HIV-infected CD4 T cells. Antigen specificity for these receptors is unknown. Anti-CD3/anti-CD28 beads served as a nonspecific positive control stimulus. Responding CD4+ T cells were sorted by upregulation of both CD40 ligand and CD69. Sequencing used immunoSEQ version 4 in survey mode. Clones were sequenced by immunoSEQ multiplex PCR, and TCRdb holds only the in-frame ones, with some missing. The repertoire includes 45,000 or so clones, 88% of them detected once, and around 0.48% sits in the top ten. Sequenced material: CD4+ T cells sorted from PBMCs after approximately 19-hour stimulation, taken from a patient who received antiretroviral therapy. The receptor set was obtained from an adult woman with HIV who was CMV-seropositive.

The chain has TRBV4-2 and TRBJ1-4; no firm D call. The germline V and J ends were trimmed by 0 bases and 7 bases, with 12 bases remaining between them. The CDR3 contains 15 residues. Germline CDR1 and CDR2: LGHNA and YNFKEQ. CDR3 in DNA: TGTGCCAGCAGCCAAGATGGACCCCTGGGTGAAAAACTGTTTTTT. It translates to CASSQDGPLGEKLFF.

The rearrangement joins TRBV29-1 to TRBJ2-2, with D possibly being TRBD2 (5 bases). V gave up 5 bases and J gave up 4 bases, with 14 bases separating them. The CDR3 loop spans 14 amino acids. The germline gives CDR1 SQVTM, CDR2 ANQGSEA. The CDR3 nucleotides read TGCAGCGTTCAATTGGGCGGGTTCACCGGGGAGCTGTTTTTT. It is translated as CSVQLGGFTGELFF.

The chain employs TRBV30 and TRBJ1-2, with a possible D match to TRBD1 (6 bases). Germline CDR1 GTSNPN, CDR2 SVGIG (reference sequence). CDR3 length: 12 amino acids. Trimming left V 2 bases short and J 6 bases short, with 10 bases between. The CDR3 reads CAWSTGPNGYTF. In DNA, the CDR3 is TGTGCCTGGAGTACAGGGCCGAATGGCTACACCTTC.

This CDR3 is CASSLEGLNTEAFF. CDR3 nucleotide sequence: TGTGCCAGCAGCTTAGAGGGTCTTAACACTGAAGCTTTCTTT. The rearrangement links TRBV7-6 to TRBJ1-1; D is unclear. Trimming shortened V by 1 base and J by 2 bases, and 8 bases separated the two germline ends. This CDR3 spans 14 amino acids. Germline values: CDR1 SGHVS, CDR2 FNYEAQ.

The CDR3 sequence: CASSEPPGFGELFF. The CDR3 coding sequence is TGCGCCAGCAGTGAGCCCCCCGGATTCGGGGAGCTGTTTTTT. The chain has TRBV10-2 and TRBJ2-2, with no clear D. V was trimmed by 2 bases and J by 7 bases, leaving 11 bases between them. This CDR3 has 14 residues. Germline V gene sequence: CDR1 WSHSY, CDR2 SAAADI.

The CDR3 DNA reads as TGTGCCACCAGCAGACCCGGTGGGGGGCAGGCCCTCAATGAGCAGTTCTTC. Translating gives CATSRPGGGQALNEQFF. The chain uses TRBV15 and TRBJ2-1; D tentatively fits TRBD1 or TRBD2 (6 bases each). Germline values: CDR1 LNHNV, CDR2 YYDKDF (reference sequence). V lost 2 bases and J lost 6, with 20 bases in between. The CDR3 runs to 17 residues.

The rearrangement joins TRBV20-1 to TRBJ2-2; D unresolved. CDR1 and CDR2 (germline): DFQATT, SNEGSKA (reference sequence). CDR3 length equals 11 residues. Trimming took 6 bases from V and 9 from J, leaving 11 bases between them. In nucleotides, the CDR3 is TGCAGTGCCCTAAAGGTCAGGGAGCTGTTTTTT. Translated, it gives CSALKVRELFF.

The rearrangement uses TRBV7-3 and TRBJ2-1; TRBD2 matches at 10 bases. Germline values: CDR1 SGHTA, CDR2 FQGTGA. J lost 5 bases, V lost 4 bases, and 11 bases had no gene match. CDR3 size: 17 residues. CDR3 sequence reads: CASSSSPSGGANNEQFF. DNA of the CDR3: TGTGCCAGCAGCTCCAGCCCGAGCGGGGGGGCTAACAATGAGCAGTTCTTC.

V and J are TRBV15 and TRBJ2-4; D may be TRBD1 (5 bases). There are 13 residues in the CDR3. The V gene's germline CDR1 is LNHNV and CDR2 YYDKDF (reference sequence). Trimming cost V 1 base and J 6 bases, with 7 bases left between them. The CDR3 here is CATSRVQGNIQYF. The CDR3 DNA follows: TGTGCCACCAGCAGAGTTCAGGGAAACATTCAGTACTTC.

The V gene is TRBV5-1, the J gene TRBJ2-2; 15 nucleotides align to TRBD2. Germline trimming cut 4 bases from V and 6 bases from J; bases unmatched to any gene: 4. CDR1 and CDR2 from the germline V gene are SGHRS and YFSETQ. The CDR3 covers 16 residues. CDR3 nucleotides: TGCGCCAGCAGCCCGGGACTAGCGGGGGGCGCCGGGGAGCTGTTTTTT. Encoded protein: CASSPGLAGGAGELFF.

CDR3 sequence (DNA): TGTGCCACCAGTGATCCCGGGGGGAGCACAGATACGCAGTATTTT. Translating gives CATSDPGGSTDTQYF. This chain connects TRBV24-1 to TRBJ2-3, with 7 bases identical to TRBD2. V was pared by 3 bases and J by 0 bases, with 2 bases of the junction left unmatched. This CDR3 has 15 amino acids. Germline lookup yields CDR1 KGHDR and CDR2 SFDVKD.

The CDR3 loop is CASSYGQENEKLFF. The DNA of the CDR3 is TGTGCCAGCAGTTACGGGCAGGAAAATGAAAAACTGTTTTTT. J is TRBJ1-4 and V is TRBV6-5; D ambiguous. V lost 2 bases to trimming and J lost 5 bases, with 9 bases between them. CDR1 and CDR2 from the germline V gene are MNHEY and SVGAGI. The CDR3 length is 14 residues.

The CDR3 DNA sequence: TGCAGTGCTAGTGGGGGGGCTGGAAACACCATATATTTT. It is translated as CSASGGAGNTIYF. The genes are TRBV20-1 and TRBJ1-3; possibly TRBD1 for D (5 bases). This CDR3 is 13 amino acids long. The V end was cut by 3 bases, the J end by 2 bases, with 8 bases between. The germline CDR1 and CDR2 sequences are DFQATT and SNEGSKA (reference sequence).

This sequence joins TRBV19 and TRBJ1-1; 7 bases agree with TRBD1. The CDR3 contains 14 residues. The germline gives CDR1 LNHDA, CDR2 SQIVND (reference sequence). With V trimmed by 3 bases and J by 0 bases, 1 base remained unmatched. CDR3 nucleotides: TGTGCCAGTAGTATTCAGGGGGTGAACACTGAAGCTTTCTTT. Translation: CASSIQGVNTEAFF.

The genes are TRBV9 and TRBJ2-3; TRBD2 is a possible D gene (6 bases). There are 14 residues in the CDR3. V was shortened by 2 bases and J by 5 bases, with 12 bases between the two germline ends. The germline V gene encodes CDR1 SGDLS and CDR2 YYNGEE. The DNA for the CDR3 is TGTGCCAGCAGCGTTCGCGGGGCCAAAGATACGCAGTATTTT. Its translation is CASSVRGAKDTQYF.

The chain uses TRBV24-1 and TRBJ1-1; 8 nucleotides agree with TRBD1. Germline V gene sequence: CDR1 KGHDR, CDR2 SFDVKD. The CDR3 length is 15 residues. The V segment lost 3 bases and the J segment 4 bases; nucleotides outside the gene matches: 6. The CDR3 loop is CATSDPDREGTEAFF. As DNA, the CDR3 is TGTGCCACCAGTGATCCGGACAGGGAGGGCACTGAAGCTTTCTTT.

V is TRBV4-1 and J is TRBJ2-7, with D uncertain. The CDR3 is 15 residues long. The V gene's germline CDR1 is MGHRA and CDR2 YSYEKL. V was pared by 1 base and J by 2 bases, with 12 bases between. CDR3 residues: CASSQVLRGPYEQYF. The CDR3 coding sequence is TGCGCCAGCAGCCAAGTACTGCGCGGCCCCTACGAGCAGTACTTC.